The 11 T cell receptor beta chains presented below share a single source sample, sequenced in a study of T cell changes during pregnancy in multiple sclerosis. Some clones are missing from TCRdb's copy, which holds only in-frame ones; the method was immunoSEQ multiplex PCR. The sample consists of around 70,000 clones, 80% to 95% of them appearing once. Sequenced here: peripheral blood, sampled before pregnancy. The receptors derive from a female donor with multiple sclerosis, enrolled in a pregnancy study.

The chain uses TRBV27 and TRBJ2-7, with 8 nucleotides matching TRBD2. Germline values: CDR1 MNHEY, CDR2 SMNVEV (reference sequence). This CDR3 has 14 amino acids. After removal of 3 bases from V and 4 bases from J, the junction contained 5 bases not matched to a gene. The CDR3 DNA sequence: TGTGCCAGCAGTTTCGCGGGGGGCCATTACGAGCAGTACTTC. This codes for CASSFAGGHYEQYF.

J is TRBJ2-1 and V is TRBV11-3, with TRBD2 identical over 9 bases. The CDR3 contains 17 residues. V was clipped by 5 bases and J by 6 bases; unmatched bases: 14. Germline loops: CDR1 SGHNT, CDR2 YENEEA. Written as DNA, the CDR3 is TGTGCCAGCAGCCTATCTACCACGGCTAGCGGGACCAATGAGCAGTTCTTC. Protein sequence: CASSLSTTASGTNEQFF.

The chain is built from TRBV29-1 and TRBJ1-2; D is unresolved. Germline V CDR1 and CDR2: SQVTM, ANQGSEA. This CDR3 is 15 amino acids long. Trimming shortened V by 3 bases and J by 2 bases, and 16 bases separated the two germline ends. The CDR3 coding sequence is TGCAGCGTTGATATGGGCCACTCTCCAAACTATGGCTACACCTTC. As protein: CSVDMGHSPNYGYTF.

The chain couples TRBV30 to TRBJ1-3; 8 nucleotides align to TRBD1. CDR1 and CDR2 from the germline V gene are GTSNPN and SVGIG (reference sequence). Unmatched junction bases numbered 9, after V lost 4 bases and J lost 1 base. The CDR3 runs 16 residues. The CDR3 bases are TGTGCCTGGACCTCCGGACAGGGACTATCTGGAAACACCATATATTTT. It is translated as CAWTSGQGLSGNTIYF.

The rearrangement uses TRBV10-2 and TRBJ1-2, with D possibly TRBD1 on 6 matching bases. The ends were cut back, 5 bases at V and 5 bases at J, with 18 bases in the middle. This CDR3 has 15 amino acids. Germline V gene sequence: CDR1 WSHSY, CDR2 SAAADI. CDR3 sequence: CASSRGIGATYGYTF. Written as DNA, the CDR3 is TGCGCCAGCAGTAGGGGGATAGGGGCAACTTATGGCTACACCTTC.

The chain uses TRBV19 and TRBJ2-7; TRBD2 might be the D (5 bases). The germline V gene has CDR1 LNHDA and CDR2 SQIVND (reference sequence). The CDR3 consists of 12 residues. With 9 bases removed from V and 3 bases from J, the gap between germline ends came to 12 bases. CDR3 in DNA: TGTGCCAGCGGGGAATTAGGCTACGAGCAGTACTTC. It yields the protein CASGELGYEQYF.

V and J are TRBV30 and TRBJ1-1; D might be TRBD1 (5 bases). Trimming shortened V by 5 bases and J by 5 bases, and 18 bases separated the two germline ends. The germline gives CDR1 GTSNPN, CDR2 SVGIG (reference sequence). The CDR3 loop spans 14 amino acids. The CDR3 region has the DNA TGTGCCTGGGGTCTTGGGGGAGGGGCAACTGAAGCTTTCTTT. Amino acids: CAWGLGGGATEAFF. The entire variable domain, with the rest obtained from reference TRBV30 and TRBJ1-1, is as follows: SQTIHQWPATLVQPVGSPLSLECTVEGTSNPNLYWYRQAAGRGLQLLFYSVGIGQISSEVPQNLSASRPQDRQFILSSKKLLLSDSGFYLCAWGLGGGATEAFFGQGTRLTVV.

The gene calls are TRBV4-3 and TRBJ2-3, with D perhaps matching TRBD2 (5 bases). V was cut by 1 base and J by 7 bases, with 15 bases left in between. Germline loops: CDR1 LGHNA, CDR2 YSLEER. This CDR3 is 15 amino acids long. The CDR3 sequence is CASSQGTQPPYTQYF. The CDR3 coding sequence is TGCGCCAGCAGCCAAGGGACTCAACCGCCGTATACGCAGTATTTT.

V and J are TRBV9 and TRBJ2-3, with 7 nucleotides matching TRBD1. The CDR3 is made up of 15 amino acids. CDR1 SGDLS and CDR2 YYNGEE come from the germline V gene. V shed 6 bases and J 4 bases; nucleotides not matched to a gene: 11. The CDR3 bases are TGTGCCAGCACCGAAACAGGGGTAACGGCAGATACGCAGTATTTT. It yields the protein CASTETGVTADTQYF.

This clone appeared once. The CDR3 DNA reads TGTGCCAGTAGTTATACGATCACAGATCTCTATGGCTACACCTTC. Its translation: CASSYTITDLYGYTF. This sequence joins TRBV19 and TRBJ1-2, with unresolved D. The CDR3 loop spans 15 amino acids. The germline V and J ends were trimmed by 5 bases and 4 bases, with 17 bases remaining between them. Germline assignment: CDR1 LNHDA and CDR2 SQIVND (reference sequence).

J is TRBJ2-1 and V is TRBV2, with TRBD2 matching 8 bases. This CDR3 comprises 15 residues. Germline loops: CDR1 SNHLY, CDR2 FYNNEI. With V trimmed by 10 bases and J by 8 bases, 16 bases remained unmatched. The DNA for the CDR3 is TGTGCCATCGACACCACTAGCGGTAGGATGTATGAGCAGTTCTTC. Translating gives CAIDTTSGRMYEQFF.